The sequence of this TCR beta chain was determined in a study of blood T cell repertoires in COVID-19. Study overall: Both acute and convalescent COVID-19 samples were obtained from the United States, Italy and Spain.

The germline gives CDR1 SGHRS, CDR2 YFSETQ. V lost 0 bases and J lost 1, with 7 bases in between. This CDR3 is built from 15 residues. The study assigned cohorts using participant-reported clinical history. Measured with immunoSEQ multiplex PCR; TCRdb has only the in-frame clones, and not every one. Found here are 200,000 to 250,000 clones, roughly nine tenths of them singletons; the top ten hold more than 3%. This clone appeared a few times. The sample was PBMCs or T cells enriched from blood (not recorded which). The TCR comes from a woman aged 18-29 years in a cohort exposed to, infected with or recovered from COVID-19 (not recorded which). This chain uses TRBV5-1 with TRBJ1-4; D uncertain. Here the CDR3 reads CASSLAGITNEKLFF. In nucleotides, the CDR3 is TGCGCCAGCAGCTTGGCCGGGATAACTAATGAAAAACTGTTTTTT. The variable domain in full, with the rest retrieved from reference TRBV5-1 and TRBJ1-4, is KAGVTQTPRYLIKTRGQQVTLSCSPISGHRSVSWYQQTPGQGLQFLFEYFSETQRNKGNFPGRFSGRQFSNSRSEMNVSTLELGDSALYLCASSLAGITNEKLFFGSGTQLSVL.